These 29 T cell receptor beta chains share one sample of origin, sequenced in a study of CD8+ T cells in alopecia areata. Extracted from the samples, RNA was reverse transcribed into cDNA to serve as the sequencing template. The repertoire was sequenced with immunoSEQ multiplex PCR; TCRdb's copy has only in-frame clones and lacks some. There are 120,000 to 150,000 clones in the sample; more than 85% occur only once, and roughly an eighth lies in the top ten. The treatment denotes: oral pan-JAK inhibitor, 5-10 mg twice daily. The starting material was CD8+ T cells sorted from blood, obtained at week 4, from a patient treated with tofacitinib. Receptors were obtained from a human donor with alopecia areata.

For this clone: Other nucleotide sequences from this sample produce the same CDR3. The chain is built from TRBV29-1 and TRBJ2-7, with TRBD2 matching 9 bases. With 0 bases clipped from V and 0 bases from J, the junction kept 3 bases outside the gene matches. CDR3 length equals 15 residues. Germline CDR1 and CDR2: SQVTM and ANQGSEA. Written as DNA, the CDR3 is TGCAGCGTTGAAGATCAACTAGCGGGCTCCTACGAGCAGTACTTC. This codes for CSVEDQLAGSYEQYF.

A note on this clone: Other DNA sequences in this sample translate to the same CDR3. The V call is TRBV27, the J call TRBJ2-5; TRBD2 might be the D (6 bases). CDR3 length equals 11 residues. V was pared by 5 bases and J by 5 bases, with 6 bases between. CDR1 is MNHEY and CDR2 is SMNVEV in the germline V gene (reference sequence). CDR3 nucleotides: TGTGCCAGCAGTGGGGGGGAGACCCAGTACTTC. This translates into CASSGGETQYF.

In its sample, this clone was seen once. The V call is TRBV15, the J call TRBJ1-2, with 9 bases identical to TRBD1. CDR1 is LNHNV, CDR2 YYDKDF, per germline (reference sequence). V trimming: 4 bases; J trimming: 7 bases; junction bases outside the gene matches: 10. The CDR3 runs 15 residues. The CDR3 reads CATSTRQGGIGGYTF. The CDR3 DNA reads as TGTGCCACCAGCACCCGACAGGGGGGGATTGGTGGCTACACCTTC.

The V and J genes are TRBV6-5 and TRBJ1-1; maybe TRBD1 (6 bases). Germline V CDR1 and CDR2: MNHEY, SVGAGI. There are 14 residues in the CDR3. Between the trimmed V and J ends, which lost 7 bases and 4 bases, there was a span of 16 bases. The CDR3 nucleotides are TGTGCCAGCACTCAGACAGGCGGCCTCACTGAAGCTTTCTTT. Protein sequence: CASTQTGGLTEAFF.

CDR3 sequence (DNA): TGTGCCAGCAGTGAAGCATTAGGGGGCGAGCAGTACTTC. Translated: CASSEALGGEQYF. This chain uses TRBV2 with TRBJ2-7; a possible D gene is TRBD1 (6 bases). The CDR3 consists of 13 residues. The V gene's germline CDR1 is SNHLY and CDR2 FYNNEI. V was shortened by 0 bases and J by 6 bases, with 9 bases between the two germline ends.

V gene TRBV30 combines with J gene TRBJ2-1; either TRBD1 or TRBD2 may fit D (5 bases each). Germline CDR1 and CDR2: GTSNPN and SVGIG (reference sequence). Deletions cut 2 bases from V and 5 bases from J, with 10 bases between. The CDR3 loop spans 13 amino acids. Written as DNA, the CDR3 is TGTGCCTGGAGTACGGGGCTTCACAATGAGCAGTTCTTC. Translating gives CAWSTGLHNEQFF. The full variable domain, completed using reference TRBV30 and TRBJ2-1, is SQTIHQWPATLVQPVGSPLSLECTVEGTSNPNLYWYRQAAGRGLQLLFYSVGIGQISSEVPQNLSASRPQDRQFILSSKKLLLSDSGFYLCAWSTGLHNEQFFGPGTRLTVL.

The chain links TRBV4-1 to TRBJ1-2; D ambiguous. V lost 1 base and J lost 6, with 18 bases in between. Germline V gives CDR1 MGHRA, CDR2 YSYEKL. This CDR3 region has 16 residues. CDR3 in amino acids: CASSQGPVGSPNGYTF. In nucleotides, the CDR3 is TGCGCCAGCAGCCAAGGACCGGTTGGAAGTCCGAATGGCTACACCTTC.

The V gene is TRBV5-4, the J gene TRBJ2-7; D is possibly TRBD1 (6 bases). V lost 0 bases to trimming and J lost 0 bases, with 7 bases between them. CDR3 length: 14 residues. The germline gives CDR1 SGHNT, CDR2 YYREEE (reference sequence). The CDR3 reads CASSLEDSSYEQYF. The DNA for the CDR3 is TGTGCCAGCAGCTTGGAGGACAGCTCCTACGAGCAGTACTTC. Based on the CDR3 plus reference TRBV5-4 and TRBJ2-7, the full variable domain is ETGVTQSPTHLIKTRGQQVTLRCSSQSGHNTVSWYQQALGQGPQFIFQYYREEENGRGNFPPRFSGLQFPNYSSELNVNALELDDSALYLCASSLEDSSYEQYFGPGTRLTVT.

This chain joins TRBV29-1 and TRBJ2-5, with 8 bases matching TRBD1. Germline loops: CDR1 SQVTM, CDR2 ANQGSEA. CDR3 size: 13 residues. The V gene end was trimmed by 3 bases and the J gene end by 7 bases; junction bases not matched to a gene: 7. Here the CDR3 reads CSVETGDLGTQYF. CDR3 DNA: TGCAGCGTTGAGACAGGGGACCTCGGGACCCAGTACTTC.

V gene TRBV30 combines with J gene TRBJ2-7, with D perhaps matching TRBD1 (7 bases). The germline V and J ends were trimmed by 3 bases and 2 bases, with 14 bases remaining between them. This CDR3 spans 14 amino acids. Germline V gene data show CDR1 as GTSNPN and CDR2 as SVGIG (reference sequence). CDR3 sequence: CAWRGGQGAYEQYF. CDR3 sequence (DNA): TGTGCCTGGAGAGGAGGGCAGGGGGCCTACGAGCAGTACTTC.

The CDR3 nucleotides read TGCGCCAGCGGACAAGGGGGCTTGGACACTGAAGCTTTCTTT. The encoded protein is CASGQGGLDTEAFF. The chain combines TRBV5-1 with TRBJ1-1; 7 bases are a match to TRBD1. Per the germline V gene, CDR1 is SGHRS and CDR2 is YFSETQ. V trimming: 7 bases; J trimming: 3 bases; junction bases outside the gene matches: 9. This CDR3 has 14 amino acids.

A remark on this clone: Additional DNA sequences in this sample encode the identical CDR3. The rearrangement uses TRBV29-1 and TRBJ2-7; the match to TRBD2 covers 8 bases. The J segment lost 0 bases and the V segment lost 5 bases, leaving 3 bases of the junction unmatched. The germline gives CDR1 SQVTM, CDR2 ANQGSEA. The CDR3 has 13 residues. The CDR3 sequence: CSVPGTSSYEQYF. In DNA form, the CDR3 reads TGCAGCGTTCCCGGGACTAGCTCCTACGAGCAGTACTTC.

V and J are TRBV7-9 and TRBJ2-2; D perhaps matches TRBD2 (6 bases). Trimming took off 5 bases at V and 1 base at J, with 11 bases between the two ends. Germline CDR1 reads SEHNR; CDR2 reads FQNEAQ (reference sequence). The CDR3 consists of 15 residues. In DNA, the CDR3 is TGTGCCAGCAGCCCTGTGCGGGAGAACACCGGGGAGCTGTTTTTT. It yields the protein CASSPVRENTGELFF. Full variable domain (outside the CDR3, taken from reference TRBV7-9 and TRBJ2-2): DTGVSQNPRHKITKRGQNVTFRCDPISEHNRLYWYRQTLGQGPEFLTYFQNEAQLEKSRLLSDRFSAERPKGSFSTLEIQRTEQGDSAMYLCASSPVRENTGELFFGEGSRLTVL.

The chain is built from TRBV29-1 and TRBJ1-1, with D hard to call. V was trimmed by 5 bases and J by 5 bases, leaving 12 bases between them. The CDR3 extends over 12 amino acids. CDR1 and CDR2 from the germline V gene are SQVTM and ANQGSEA. CDR3 sequence: CSVNEGGTEAFF. The CDR3 coding sequence is TGCAGCGTTAATGAAGGCGGGACTGAAGCTTTCTTT.

This clone occurred once. The chain links TRBV4-2 to TRBJ2-7; D tentatively reads TRBD1 or TRBD2 (5 bases each). CDR3 length equals 16 residues. CDR1 is LGHNA, CDR2 YNFKEQ, per germline. Between the trimmed V and J ends, which lost 0 bases and 1 base, there was a span of 13 bases. DNA of the CDR3: TGTGCCAGCAGCCAAGAATTGGGGACGGCTTCCTACGAGCAGTACTTC. Residues: CASSQELGTASYEQYF.

This clone was seen just once. The V and J genes are TRBV27 and TRBJ2-7, with no clear D. The CDR3 spans 12 residues. Trimming took 7 bases from V and 2 from J, leaving 9 bases between them. Per the germline V gene, CDR1 is MNHEY and CDR2 is SMNVEV (reference sequence). The CDR3, as DNA: TGTGCCAGCACGTCCAGCCCCTACGAGCAGTACTTC. It encodes CASTSSPYEQYF.

This rearrangement joins TRBV7-6 to TRBJ2-3; possible D gene TRBD1, 6 bases. The V gene lost 0 bases and the J gene lost 7 bases, with 8 bases spanning the gap. The CDR3 consists of 13 residues. Germline lookup yields CDR1 SGHVS and CDR2 FNYEAQ. The CDR3 sequence: CASSLAQGNTQYF. CDR3 coding DNA: TGTGCCAGCAGCTTAGCGCAGGGGAATACGCAGTATTTT.

The chain combines TRBV6-5 with TRBJ2-7; 11 bases are a match to TRBD2. CDR1 MNHEY and CDR2 SVGAGI come from the germline V gene. Germline trimming cut 5 bases from V and 0 bases from J; bases unmatched to any gene: 3. This CDR3 spans 15 amino acids. As DNA, the CDR3 is TGTGCCAGCAGTGCCGGGACTAGCGGCTCCTACGAGCAGTACTTC. Encoded protein: CASSAGTSGSYEQYF.

The chain uses TRBV7-9 and TRBJ2-3; D remains unclear. Looked up from germline, CDR1 is SEHNR and CDR2 is FQNEAQ (reference sequence). The CDR3 loop spans 16 amino acids. V lost 1 base, J lost 1 base, and 12 bases lay in between. CDR3 protein: CASSLVRILGTDTQYF. The CDR3 nucleotides read TGTGCCAGCAGCTTAGTTCGGATCTTAGGCACAGATACGCAGTATTTT. The variable domain in full, with the rest retrieved from reference TRBV7-9 and TRBJ2-3, is DTGVSQNPRHKITKRGQNVTFRCDPISEHNRLYWYRQTLGQGPEFLTYFQNEAQLEKSRLLSDRFSAERPKGSFSTLEIQRTEQGDSAMYLCASSLVRILGTDTQYFGPGTRLTVL.

The rearrangement links TRBV5-1 to TRBJ2-7; possibly TRBD1 for D (6 bases). V lost 3 bases and J 1 base, leaving 8 bases between the germline ends. The CDR3 spans 13 residues. Per the germline V gene, CDR1 is SGHRS and CDR2 is YFSETQ. The CDR3 DNA follows: TGCGCCAGCAGCTGGACAGCTTCCTACGAGCAGTACTTC. Its protein is CASSWTASYEQYF. Full variable domain (missing parts from reference TRBV5-1 and TRBJ2-7): KAGVTQTPRYLIKTRGQQVTLSCSPISGHRSVSWYQQTPGQGLQFLFEYFSETQRNKGNFPGRFSGRQFSNSRSEMNVSTLELGDSALYLCASSWTASYEQYFGPGTRLTVT.

The rearrangement uses TRBV25-1 and TRBJ1-2; D ambiguous. The CDR3 extends over 15 amino acids. V gave up 3 bases and J gave up 8 bases, with 19 bases separating them. Germline V lookup: CDR1 MGHDK, CDR2 SYGVNS. The DNA of the CDR3 is TGTGCCAGCAGTGAGTTATTTGGCGCCCGGGGAGGCTACACCTTC. Amino acid sequence: CASSELFGARGGYTF.

This rearrangement joins TRBV27 to TRBJ1-5; D remains ambiguous. Germline CDR1 reads MNHEY; CDR2 reads SMNVEV (reference sequence). The CDR3 is 14 amino acids. V lost 0 bases and J 5 bases, leaving 8 bases between the germline ends. Written as DNA, the CDR3 is TGTGCCAGCAGTTTATCGGGCTCGGATCAGCCCCAGCATTTT. Protein: CASSLSGSDQPQHF.

This chain links TRBV10-2 with TRBJ2-3, with no clear D. Germline values: CDR1 WSHSY, CDR2 SAAADI. Deletions cut 8 bases from V and 0 bases from J, with 6 bases between. This CDR3 region has 12 residues. The CDR3 DNA is TGCGCCAGCGGACCTAGCACAGATACGCAGTATTTT. Its protein is CASGPSTDTQYF.

The chain carries TRBV10-3 and TRBJ2-3; the D is unclear. The CDR3 contains 12 residues. V lost 0 bases, J lost 3 bases, and 1 base lay in between. Germline V gives CDR1 ENHRY, CDR2 SYGVKD. In DNA, the CDR3 is TGTGCCATCAGTGAGTCGACAGATACGCAGTATTTT. It specifies CAISESTDTQYF.

The V and J genes are TRBV10-2 and TRBJ2-3; the match to TRBD2 covers 9 bases. There are 15 residues in the CDR3. V trimming: 3 bases; J trimming: 4 bases; junction bases outside the gene matches: 5. Germline V CDR1 and CDR2: WSHSY, SAAADI. The CDR3 loop reads CASSEAGGFPDTQYF. The CDR3 nucleotides are TGCGCCAGCAGTGAAGCGGGGGGTTTCCCAGATACGCAGTATTTT.

This clone was observed a single time. The junction differs from germline at one of its ends, possibly a read error. V is TRBV7-7 and J is TRBJ2-1, with D possibly matching TRBD2 (6 bases). The germline V gene has CDR1 SSHAT and CDR2 FNYEAQ (reference sequence). CDR3 length: 18 residues. CDR3 in amino acids: CASSLEPGLPVDYNEQFF. CDR3 sequence (DNA): TGTGCTAGCAGCTTGGAACCGGGACTCCCTGTAGACTACAATGAGCAGTTCTTC.

The V and J genes are TRBV27 and TRBJ1-1, with TRBD1 as a possible D gene (5 bases). Trimming shortened V by 5 bases and J by 9 bases, and 19 bases separated the two germline ends. The germline CDR1 and CDR2 sequences are MNHEY and SMNVEV (reference sequence). This CDR3 comprises 14 residues. CDR3 residues: CASSPLGGQRKAFF. The CDR3 region has the DNA TGTGCCAGCAGTCCTTTAGGAGGACAACGCAAAGCTTTCTTT.

This clone was seen a single time. CDR3 loop: CSVHPGTGGDEQYF. Here the CDR3 DNA reads TGCAGCGTTCATCCCGGGACAGGGGGGGACGAGCAGTACTTC. The J gene is TRBJ2-7, the V gene TRBV29-1, with 11 bases matching TRBD1. The ends lost 5 bases at V and 5 bases at J; junction bases unmatched: 8. CDR1 SQVTM and CDR2 ANQGSEA come from the germline V gene. The CDR3 has 14 residues.

The rearrangement joins TRBV23-1 to TRBJ2-7, with 7 bases aligning to TRBD2. TRBV23-1 is an open reading frame, and its role is uncertain. J gave up 0 bases and V 4 bases, and 15 bases lay outside the gene matches. The CDR3 runs 18 residues. Here the CDR3 DNA reads TGCGCCAGCAGTCGCAACCCGACGAGGGGAGGGAGCTCCTACGAGCAGTACTTC. As protein: CASSRNPTRGGSSYEQYF.